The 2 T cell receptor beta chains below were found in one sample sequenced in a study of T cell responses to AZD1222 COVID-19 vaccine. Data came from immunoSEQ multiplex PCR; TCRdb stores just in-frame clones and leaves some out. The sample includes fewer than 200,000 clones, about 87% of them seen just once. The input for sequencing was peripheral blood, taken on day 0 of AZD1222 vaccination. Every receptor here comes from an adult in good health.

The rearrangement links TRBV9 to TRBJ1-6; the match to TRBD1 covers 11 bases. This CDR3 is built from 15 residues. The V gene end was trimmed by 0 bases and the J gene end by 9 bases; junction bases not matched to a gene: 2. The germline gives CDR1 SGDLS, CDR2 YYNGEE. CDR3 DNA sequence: TGTGCCAGCAGCGTAGGGGACAGGGGGTCTTCACCCCTCCACTTT. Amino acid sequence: CASSVGDRGSSPLHF.

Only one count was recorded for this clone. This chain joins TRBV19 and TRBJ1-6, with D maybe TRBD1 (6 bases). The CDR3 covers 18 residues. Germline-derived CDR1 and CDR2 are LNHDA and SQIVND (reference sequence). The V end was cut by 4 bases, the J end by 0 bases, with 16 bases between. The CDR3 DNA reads TGTGCCAGTAGTACCCAACACAGGGTGAGCTCCTATAATTCACCCCTCCACTTT. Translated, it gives CASSTQHRVSSYNSPLHF.